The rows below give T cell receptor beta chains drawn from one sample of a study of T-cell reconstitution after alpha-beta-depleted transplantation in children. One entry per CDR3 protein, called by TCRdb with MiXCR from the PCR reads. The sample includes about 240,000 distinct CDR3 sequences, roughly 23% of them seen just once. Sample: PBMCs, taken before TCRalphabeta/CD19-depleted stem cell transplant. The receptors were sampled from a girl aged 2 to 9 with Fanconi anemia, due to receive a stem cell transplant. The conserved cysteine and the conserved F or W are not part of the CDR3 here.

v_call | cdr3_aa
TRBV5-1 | ASSFGQGSSYEQY
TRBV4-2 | ASSQGVQETQY
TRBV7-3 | ASSYGGSYNEQF
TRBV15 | ATSRDEVSYGDQY
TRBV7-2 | ASSSLTGGSSYEQY
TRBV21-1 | ASSKAGTSFNGELF
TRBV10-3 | AISVGGELYNEQF
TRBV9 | ASSYSPTGLSEAF
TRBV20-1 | SAGKYEQY
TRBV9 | ASSVAAGNTGELF
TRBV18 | ASSLGSGVYNEQF
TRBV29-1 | SVADGTRNQPQH
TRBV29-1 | SVDISQGSEQY
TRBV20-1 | SARDGDRYYGYT
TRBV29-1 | SVELNTQY
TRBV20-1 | SARDNKWGSSYNEQF
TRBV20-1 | STNSVELASVDTQY
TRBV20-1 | SANPYRVGETQY